The rows below give T cell receptor beta chains drawn from one sample of a study of beta chain features in type 1 diabetes. Here immunoSEQ multiplex PCR was the method, and the copy in TCRdb shows in-frame clones only, minus some. The sample includes over 200,000 clones, approximately 10% of them seen just once. Material for sequencing was naive CD4+ T cells from blood. Receptors were obtained from a man aged 25 to 40 with type 1 diabetes. Each CDR3 is given with its conserved first and last residue. The order of the fields is CDR3 length, J gene, D gene, clone size, V gene, CDR3 protein, CDR3 DNA. D genes are given only for firm matches. Some rows have no size entry. The others give once, few or many, or a class for an expanded clone.

>15|TRBJ1-2|NA|NA|TRBV9
CASSVGGGTLDGYTF
TGTGCCAGCAGCGTAGGGGGAGGGACTTTAGACGGCTACACCTTC
>13|TRBJ1-2|TRBD1|few|TRBV15
CATSREGGEGYTF
TGTGCCACCAGCAGAGAAGGGGGCGAAGGCTACACCTTC
>13|TRBJ1-1|TRBD1|few|TRBV18
CASSGQGGTEAFF
TGTGCCAGCTCCGGACAGGGGGGCACTGAAGCTTTCTTT
>15|TRBJ1-5|NA|few|TRBV11-2
CASSPGGSTNQPQHF
TGTGCCAGCAGCCCGGGGGGCAGTACCAATCAGCCCCAGCATTTT
>13|TRBJ1-1|NA|NA|TRBV11-2
CASRDSVNTEAFF
TGTGCCAGCAGAGACAGTGTGAACACTGAAGCTTTCTTT
>15|TRBJ1-2|TRBD1|NA|TRBV6-5
CASSYSKGQGNGYTF
TGTGCCAGCAGTTACTCTAAGGGACAGGGGAATGGCTACACCTTC
>19|TRBJ2-1|TRBD2|NA|TRBV5-1
CASSFNSGGGPRGRNEQFF
TGCGCCAGCAGCTTCAACTCGGGCGGGGGGCCCCGTGGAAGGAATGAGCAGTTCTTC
>15|TRBJ1-1|TRBD1|few|TRBV5-1
CASSPGDRMNTEAFF
TGCGCCAGCAGCCCGGGGGACAGGATGAACACTGAAGCTTTCTTT
>15|TRBJ2-7|TRBD1|few|TRBV4-3
CASSQVWTGAHEQYF
TGCGCCAGCAGCCAAGTTTGGACAGGGGCCCACGAGCAGTACTTC
>13|TRBJ2-7|NA|NA|TRBV5-6
CASSSPAGNEQYF
TGTGCCAGCAGCTCCCCGGCGGGGAACGAGCAGTACTTC
>16|TRBJ1-2|NA|few|TRBV4-2
CASSQVPDPRDSGYTF
TGTGCCAGCAGCCAAGTTCCGGACCCAAGAGACAGTGGCTACACCTTC
>14|TRBJ1-2|TRBD1|few|TRBV6-6
CASSYGRGRGGYTF
TGTGCCAGCAGTTACGGCAGGGGGCGCGGTGGCTACACCTTC
>16|TRBJ2-5|TRBD1|NA|TRBV11-2
CASSFAGTGGWETQYF
TGTGCCAGCAGCTTCGCTGGGACAGGGGGCTGGGAGACCCAGTACTTC
>14|TRBJ2-5|NA|few|TRBV9
CASSVRAGRETQYF
TGTGCCAGCAGCGTACGGGCAGGGCGGGAGACCCAGTACTTC
>14|TRBJ2-5|NA|few|TRBV9
CASSVAQGSETQYF
TGTGCCAGCAGCGTAGCACAGGGATCGGAGACCCAGTACTTC
>12|TRBJ2-5|NA|NA|TRBV13
CASSLRRETQYF
TGTGCCAGCAGCTTAAGGAGGGAGACCCAGTACTTC
>16|TRBJ2-3|TRBD1|few|TRBV11-2
CASSSLDRTRSDTQYF
TGTGCCAGCAGCTCGCTGGACAGGACCCGCTCAGATACGCAGTATTTT
>15|TRBJ2-5|NA|few|TRBV18
CASSPVVGNTETQYF
TGTGCCAGCTCACCCGTTGTGGGCAACACGGAGACCCAGTACTTC
>15|TRBJ2-1|TRBD2|few|TRBV6-5
CASSARGGRNNEQFF
TGTGCCAGCAGTGCCCGGGGGGGCCGGAACAATGAGCAGTTCTTC
>15|TRBJ2-5|NA|few|TRBV5-1
CASSWMAAERETQYF
TGCGCCAGCAGCTGGATGGCGGCGGAACGAGAGACCCAGTACTTC
>13|TRBJ2-3|TRBD1|NA|TRBV10-3
CATEGQGTDTQYF
TGTGCCACGGAGGGACAGGGCACAGATACGCAGTATTTT
>15|TRBJ2-1|NA|few|TRBV29-1
CSVRLGGKGVNEQFF
TGCAGCGTCCGCTTAGGCGGCAAAGGGGTCAATGAGCAGTTCTTC
>14|TRBJ2-5|TRBD2|few|TRBV10-3
CAISTSGGWETQYF
TGTGCCATCAGCACTAGCGGGGGCTGGGAGACCCAGTACTTC
>15|TRBJ2-3|NA|few|TRBV4-1
CASSSLGGRLDTQYF
TGCGCCAGCAGCTCCCTTGGCGGGCGGCTGGATACGCAGTATTTT
>12|TRBJ1-5|NA|few|TRBV19
CASSGAGGVQHF
TGTGCCAGTAGTGGGGCCGGGGGGGTTCAGCATTTT
>14|TRBJ1-5|NA|NA|TRBV28
CASSQGRTVRPQHF
TGTGCCAGCAGCCAAGGCCGGACTGTCCGGCCCCAGCATTTT
>12|TRBJ1-5|NA|NA|TRBV11-2
CASSTYNQPQHF
TGTGCCAGCAGCACTTACAATCAGCCCCAGCATTTT
>10|TRBJ2-5|TRBD2|few|TRBV29-1
CSVDAGAQYF
TGCAGCGTGGACGCGGGGGCCCAGTACTTC
>14|TRBJ2-7|NA|NA|TRBV6-5
CASSANPASYEQYF
TGTGCCAGCAGCGCGAATCCAGCGTCCTACGAGCAGTACTTC
>14|TRBJ2-3|TRBD1|few|TRBV5-8
CASRRGQGRDTQYF
TGTGCCAGCCGTCGGGGACAGGGGCGCGATACGCAGTATTTT
>12|TRBJ2-3|NA|few|TRBV2
CASRENTDTQYF
TGTGCCAGCAGGGAGAACACAGATACGCAGTATTTT
>12|TRBJ2-3|TRBD1|NA|TRBV29-1
CSMGQITDTQYF
TGCAGCATGGGACAGATCACAGATACGCAGTATTTT
>13|TRBJ1-1|TRBD1|few|TRBV29-1
CSVEWDRATEAFF
TGCAGCGTTGAATGGGACAGGGCTACTGAAGCTTTCTTT
>14|TRBJ2-3|NA|NA|TRBV5-4
CASNNYPYTDTQYF
TGTGCCAGCAACAACTACCCTTACACAGATACGCAGTATTTT
>14|TRBJ2-1|TRBD2|NA|TRBV5-1
CASSFSSGDNEQFF
TGCGCCAGCAGCTTCTCTAGCGGGGACAATGAGCAGTTCTTC
>15|TRBJ2-7|NA|few|TRBV4-1
CASSHVGAEAYEQYF
TGCGCCAGCAGCCACGTGGGGGCCGAAGCCTACGAGCAGTACTTC
>12|TRBJ2-7|TRBD1|few|TRBV6-6
CASSQGAYEQYF
TGTGCCAGCAGCCAGGGGGCCTACGAGCAGTACTTC
>12|TRBJ1-2|NA|NA|TRBV28
CASSLTAYGYTF
TGTGCCAGCAGTTTGACAGCCTATGGCTACACCTTC
>14|TRBJ2-7|NA|NA|TRBV28
CASSGPGHSLRWYF
TGTGCCAGCAGTGGACCGGGACACTCCCTTCGGTGGTACTTC
>13|TRBJ1-3|TRBD1|NA|TRBV27
CASSGQGRNTIYF
TGTGCCAGCAGTGGACAGGGGCGAAACACCATATATTTT
>14|TRBJ1-6|NA|NA|TRBV5-6
CASSLAGGNSPLHF
TGTGCCAGCAGCTTGGCCGGTGGTAATTCACCCCTCCACTTT
>14|TRBJ1-6|NA|NA|TRBV27
CASSLSRGSSPLHF
TGTGCCAGCAGTTTATCACGGGGTTCTTCACCCCTCCACTTT
>16|TRBJ1-1|TRBD1|few|TRBV7-7
CASSSESRDRNTEAFF
TGTGCTAGCAGCTCGGAGTCCCGGGACAGGAACACTGAAGCTTTCTTT
>14|TRBJ2-5|NA|NA|TRBV6-5
CASSRDPAGETQYF
TGTGCCAGCAGTCGGGACCCTGCGGGGGAGACCCAGTACTTC
>14|TRBJ1-6|TRBD1|NA|TRBV11-1
CASSSDRGYAPLHF
TGTGCCAGCAGCTCGGACAGGGGGTATGCACCCCTCCACTTT
>13|TRBJ1-1|NA|NA|TRBV6-5
CASSYSQGTEAFF
TGTGCCAGCAGTTACTCTCAGGGGACTGAAGCTTTCTTT
>15|TRBJ2-7|TRBD1|NA|TRBV6-5
CASSYSNRGVYEQYF
TGTGCCAGCAGTTACTCGAACAGGGGAGTCTACGAGCAGTACTTC
>12|TRBJ2-7|NA|NA|TRBV7-2
CASSGEVYEQYF
TGTGCCAGCAGCGGGGAGGTCTACGAGCAGTACTTC